Given below is one TCR beta chain in context. This table comes from immunoSEQ multiplex PCR, and its TCRdb copy is limited to in-frame clones, with some not included. The repertoire holds tens of thousands of clones, approximately 91% seen once, with around 4.5% in the top ten. This sample was included in a study of T cell changes during pregnancy in multiple sclerosis. V lost 5 bases to trimming and J lost 1 base; unmatched junction nucleotides: 11. Germline lookup yields CDR1 SGHAT and CDR2 FQNNGV. The length of the CDR3 is 17 residues. The chain links TRBV11-2 to TRBJ2-7; 10 positions match TRBD2. This receptor was identified in a female donor in good health, enrolled as a control in a pregnancy study. Sequences were derived from peripheral blood, sampled in the second trimester of pregnancy. The CDR3 protein is CASSRTSGGSLSYEQYF. The CDR3 DNA reads as TGTGCCAGCAGCCGGACTAGCGGAGGTTCTCTTTCCTACGAGCAGTACTTC.